A single sample gave rise to the 3 T cell receptor beta chains below, sequenced in a study of blood T cell repertoires in COVID-19. Profiling relied on immunoSEQ multiplex PCR, and the TCRdb table lists in-frame clones only, not all of them. The sample has roughly 260,000 clones, about 90% seen once. Sequences were obtained from PBMCs or T cells enriched from blood (not recorded which). The receptors shown here come from a woman aged 18-29 years who had recovered from COVID-19.

This chain links TRBV9 with TRBJ1-2; 8 bases align to TRBD1. The CDR3 length is 14 residues. Looked up from germline, CDR1 is SGDLS and CDR2 is YYNGEE. The trim removed 6 bases at V and 2 bases at J, leaving 6 bases unmatched. The CDR3 DNA is TGTGCCAGCACCCAGGGGGCACAGAACTATGGCTACACCTTC. Its translation: CASTQGAQNYGYTF.

A word on this clone: Additional DNA sequences in this sample encode the identical CDR3. CDR3 loop: CASSLIPGGTEAFF. The DNA of the CDR3 is TGCGCCAGCAGCTTGATACCGGGAGGCACTGAAGCTTTCTTT. This chain links TRBV5-1 with TRBJ1-1; no firm D call. The germline V gene encodes CDR1 SGHRS and CDR2 YFSETQ. This CDR3 spans 14 amino acids. The V gene lost 1 base and the J gene lost 4 bases, with 11 bases spanning the gap.

V usage is TRBV20-1 and J usage is TRBJ1-2; no firm D call. Germline V gene sequence: CDR1 DFQATT, CDR2 SNEGSKA (reference sequence). The CDR3 runs 11 residues. The V and J ends lost 1 base and 8 bases respectively, with 8 bases between them. CDR3 protein: CSARGQAGYTF. CDR3 coding DNA: TGCAGTGCTAGAGGTCAAGCCGGCTACACCTTC.